The 9 T cell receptor beta chains presented below share a single source sample, sequenced in a study of blood T cell repertoires in COVID-19. The assay was immunoSEQ multiplex PCR, and TCRdb's table has in-frame clones only and misses some. The data show 170,000 or so clones, about four fifths seen once. Sample: peripheral blood. The receptors stem from a man in his 70s with active or convalescent COVID-19.

This chain links TRBV12-5 with TRBJ1-3; 7 nucleotides line up with TRBD1. Per the germline V gene, CDR1 is LGHNT and CDR2 is FRNRAP. The CDR3 runs 16 residues. The junction had 6 bases not matched to a gene; V was cut back by 4 bases and J by 0 bases. As DNA, the CDR3 is TGTGCTAGTGGTTCGCAGGGGGTCAGCTCTGGAAACACCATATATTTT. Translation gives CASGSQGVSSGNTIYF. Supplemented by reference TRBV12-5 and TRBJ1-3, the full variable domain reads DARVTQTPRHKVTEMGQEVTMRCQPILGHNTVFWYRQTMMQGLELLAYFRNRAPLDDSGMPKDRFSAEMPDATLATLKIQPSEPRDSAVYFCASGSQGVSSGNTIYFGEGSWLTVV.

This clone was observed a single time. This chain uses TRBV30 with TRBJ1-3, with D tentatively TRBD1 (5 bases). V lost 3 bases to trimming and J lost 1 base, with 16 bases between them. Germline V gene data show CDR1 as GTSNPN and CDR2 as SVGIG (reference sequence). The CDR3 has 16 amino acids. The CDR3 DNA reads TGTGCCTGGAGCCGCTCGGTCGGGGGATCTGGAAACACCATATATTTT. Translation gives CAWSRSVGGSGNTIYF.

The sample holds one count of this clone. This chain joins TRBV5-1 and TRBJ1-3; TRBD1 matches 10 bases. The CDR3 runs 17 residues. Germline CDR1 SGHRS, CDR2 YFSETQ. V was pared by 0 bases and J by 0 bases, with 3 bases of the junction left unmatched. The CDR3: CASSLGQGAASGNTIYF. The CDR3 nucleotides are TGCGCCAGCAGCTTGGGACAGGGGGCGGCCTCTGGAAACACCATATATTTT.

The chain carries TRBV7-2 and TRBJ1-1, with 7 bases fitting TRBD1. V lost 3 bases, J lost 13 bases, and 11 bases stayed unmatched. Germline V CDR1 and CDR2: SGHTA, FQGNSA. This CDR3 has 13 amino acids. The CDR3 DNA follows: TGTGCCAGCAGCTTTTCCCAGGGGGTTCTGGTTTTCTTT. This encodes CASSFSQGVLVFF.

This chain connects TRBV12-3 or TRBV12-4 to TRBJ1-6; tentatively, D is TRBD1 (5 bases). The V end was cut by 7 bases, the J end by 10 bases, with 14 bases between. The CDR3 is 13 amino acids. CDR3 sequence (DNA): TGTGCCAGCACTAGGCAGGGTGAATCACCCCTCCACTTT. It is translated as CASTRQGESPLHF.

V and J are TRBV19 and TRBJ1-5; tentative D call: TRBD1 (6 bases). Germline V gene sequence: CDR1 LNHDA, CDR2 SQIVND (reference sequence). The V end was cut by 6 bases, the J end by 2 bases, with 17 bases between. The length of the CDR3 is 16 residues. The CDR3 sequence is CASSTGQSRGNQPQHF. Here the CDR3 DNA reads TGTGCCAGTAGCACCGGACAGTCAAGGGGCAATCAGCCCCAGCATTTT.

The chain has TRBV29-1 and TRBJ2-3; 11 nucleotides agree with TRBD1. The CDR3 has 14 amino acids. The J segment lost 4 bases and the V segment lost 4 bases, leaving 4 bases of the junction unmatched. Germline V gene data show CDR1 as SQVTM and CDR2 as ANQGSEA. The CDR3 reads CSVVDRGRADTQYF. CDR3 in DNA: TGCAGCGTTGTGGACAGGGGGCGCGCAGATACGCAGTATTTT.

V gene TRBV14 combines with J gene TRBJ2-1, with 9 bases fitting TRBD2. Looked up from germline, CDR1 is SGHDN and CDR2 is FVKESK. J lost 0 bases, V lost 9 bases, and 0 bases had no gene match. This CDR3 spans 13 amino acids. The CDR3 loop reads CASSGSSYNEQFF. In DNA, the CDR3 is TGTGCCAGTAGCGGGAGCTCCTACAATGAGCAGTTCTTC.

The rearrangement uses TRBV18 and TRBJ1-4; 8 nucleotides match TRBD1. V lost 3 bases, J lost 2 bases, and 8 bases stayed unmatched. Per the germline V gene, CDR1 is KGHSH and CDR2 is LQKENI. The CDR3 runs 17 residues. CDR3 loop: CASSPATGVMTNEKLFF. The CDR3 bases are TGTGCCAGCTCACCTGCGACAGGGGTTATGACTAATGAAAAACTGTTTTTT.